This entry concerns a single T cell receptor (beta chain). The CDR3 has 16 amino acids. The data were taken from a study of blood T cell repertoires in COVID-19. Study overall: Sites in the United States, Italy and Spain provided acute and convalescent COVID-19 samples. The analysed material was cDNA or gDNA that came from T cells, B-cell-depleted T cells, or PBMCs.

As originally analysed: It was from reference gene primer amplification that nucleated cell counts were estimated. Some clones are missing from TCRdb's copy, which holds only in-frame ones; the method was immunoSEQ multiplex PCR. For V, J and clone size, that table is used; D and trimming come from the DNA. The sample carries roughly 260,000 clones, 82% recorded once. V gene TRBV21-1 combines with J gene TRBJ1-6. TRBV21-1 is annotated as a pseudogene. The sequence came from a woman older than 75 with active or convalescent COVID-19. The sequenced material came from peripheral blood. The CDR3, as DNA: TGTGCCAGCAGCAAACCGATCAACGGAGATTATACACCCCTCCACTTT. Protein: CASSKPINGDYTPLHF.